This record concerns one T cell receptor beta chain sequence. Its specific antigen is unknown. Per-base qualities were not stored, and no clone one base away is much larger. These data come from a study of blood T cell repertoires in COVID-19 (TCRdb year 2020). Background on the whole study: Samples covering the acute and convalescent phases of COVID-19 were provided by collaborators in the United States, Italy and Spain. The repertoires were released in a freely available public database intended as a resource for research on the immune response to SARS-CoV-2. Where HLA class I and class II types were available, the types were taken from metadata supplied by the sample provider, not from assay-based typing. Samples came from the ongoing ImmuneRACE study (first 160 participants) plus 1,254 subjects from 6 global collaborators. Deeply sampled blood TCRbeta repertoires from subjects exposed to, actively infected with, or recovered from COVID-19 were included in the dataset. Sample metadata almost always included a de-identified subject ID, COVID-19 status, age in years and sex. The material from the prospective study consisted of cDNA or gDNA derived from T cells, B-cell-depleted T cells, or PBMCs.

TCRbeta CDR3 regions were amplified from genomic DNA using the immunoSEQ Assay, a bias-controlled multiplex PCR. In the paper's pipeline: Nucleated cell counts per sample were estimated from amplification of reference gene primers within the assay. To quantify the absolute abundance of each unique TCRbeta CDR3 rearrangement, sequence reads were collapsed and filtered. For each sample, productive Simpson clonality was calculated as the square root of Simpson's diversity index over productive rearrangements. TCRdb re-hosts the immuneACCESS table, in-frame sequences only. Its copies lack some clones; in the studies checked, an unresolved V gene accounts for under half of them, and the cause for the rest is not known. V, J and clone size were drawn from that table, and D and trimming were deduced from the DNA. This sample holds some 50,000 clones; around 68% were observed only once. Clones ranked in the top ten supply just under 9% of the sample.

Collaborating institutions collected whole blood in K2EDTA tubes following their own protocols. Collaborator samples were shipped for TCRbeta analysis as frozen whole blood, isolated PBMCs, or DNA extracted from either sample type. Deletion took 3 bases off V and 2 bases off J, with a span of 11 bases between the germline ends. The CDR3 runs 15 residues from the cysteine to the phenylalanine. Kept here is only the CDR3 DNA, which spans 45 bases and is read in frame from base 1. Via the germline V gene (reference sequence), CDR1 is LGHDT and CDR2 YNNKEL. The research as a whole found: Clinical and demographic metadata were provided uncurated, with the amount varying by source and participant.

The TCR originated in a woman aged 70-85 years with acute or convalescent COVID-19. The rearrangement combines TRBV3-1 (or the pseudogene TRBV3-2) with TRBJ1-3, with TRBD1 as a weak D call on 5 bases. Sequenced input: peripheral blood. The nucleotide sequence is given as TGTGCCAGCAGCCAGCGGGGGGGAACTGGAAACACCATATATTTT. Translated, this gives CASSQRGGTGNTIYF.